Shown below are 8 T cell receptor beta chains from a single sample sequenced in a study of T cell responses to AZD1222 COVID-19 vaccine. TCRdb's table, derived via immunoSEQ multiplex PCR, lists solely in-frame clones and lacks some. The table has fewer than 120,000 clones, 85% to 95% seen once; the top ten hold over 6.5%. Sequencing was performed on peripheral blood, taken on day 0 of AZD1222 vaccination. The receptors derive from an adult in good health.

V is TRBV10-3 and J is TRBJ1-6; D is unresolved. This CDR3 contains 15 residues. CDR1 is ENHRY and CDR2 is SYGVKD in the germline V gene. V shed 0 bases and J shed 3 bases, with 6 bases lying between them. The CDR3 protein is CAISESAVYNSPLHF. The DNA for the CDR3 is TGTGCCATCAGTGAGTCGGCAGTCTATAATTCACCCCTCCACTTT.

This clone was seen only once. This chain joins TRBV27 and TRBJ2-1; TRBD2 matches at 15 bases. The CDR3 totals 14 residues. With 8 bases clipped from V and 9 bases from J, the junction kept 5 bases outside the gene matches. Per germline, CDR1 MNHEY and CDR2 SMNVEV (reference sequence). The CDR3 DNA is TGTGCCAGCCGGACTAGCGGGGGGGTCGGTGAGCAGTTCTTC. This encodes CASRTSGGVGEQFF.

The chain carries TRBV9 and TRBJ2-7; the D gene could be TRBD1 or TRBD2 (5 bases each). The CDR3 sequence is 14 residues long. V was shortened by 0 bases and J by 3 bases, with 10 bases between the two germline ends. Germline CDR1 is SGDLS and CDR2 is YYNGEE. CDR3 in amino acids: CASSVGGGGYEQYF. The CDR3 DNA sequence: TGTGCCAGCAGCGTAGGCGGTGGGGGCTACGAGCAGTACTTC.

V usage is TRBV7-2 and J usage is TRBJ1-3; 7 nucleotides align to TRBD1. CDR3 size: 15 residues. J was trimmed by 4 bases and V by 3 bases; bases with no gene match: 6. Per the germline V gene, CDR1 is SGHTA and CDR2 is FQGNSA. The CDR3 sequence: CASSFSTGTGNTIYF. Written as DNA, the CDR3 is TGTGCCAGCAGCTTCTCGACAGGGACGGGAAACACCATATATTTT.

The rearrangement links TRBV9 to TRBJ1-2, with 7 bases that match TRBD1. The germline V gene has CDR1 SGDLS and CDR2 YYNGEE. The CDR3 length is 13 residues. V was clipped by 0 bases and J by 8 bases; unmatched bases: 4. CDR3 in DNA: TGTGCCAGCAGCGTAGTACAGGGACAGGGCTACACCTTC. Translation: CASSVVQGQGYTF.

The rearrangement joins TRBV19 to TRBJ1-1; 7 positions match TRBD1. The V gene's germline CDR1 is LNHDA and CDR2 SQIVND (reference sequence). Trimming cost V 3 bases and J 5 bases; bases outside gene matches: 3. The CDR3 runs 13 residues. CDR3 residues: CASSINRGTEAFF. CDR3 coding DNA: TGTGCCAGTAGTATCAACAGGGGAACTGAAGCTTTCTTT.

The rearrangement uses TRBV3-1 (or the pseudogene TRBV3-2) and TRBJ1-5; no definite D call. The CDR3 is 15 residues long. Germline values: CDR1 LGHDT, CDR2 YNNKEL (reference sequence). Between the trimmed V and J ends, which lost 0 bases and 0 bases, there was a span of 6 bases. CDR3 region: CASSQEPDSNQPQHF. The CDR3 DNA sequence: TGTGCCAGCAGCCAAGAACCGGATAGCAATCAGCCCCAGCATTTT.

The chain uses TRBV11-2 and TRBJ2-4; D not resolved. This CDR3 spans 13 amino acids. Trimming removed 0 bases at V and 13 bases at J, with 13 bases between. The germline gives CDR1 SGHAT, CDR2 FQNNGV. The CDR3 nucleotides read TGTGCCAGCAGCTTAGATCTGGCCGCTTCCCAGTACTTC. It specifies CASSLDLAASQYF.